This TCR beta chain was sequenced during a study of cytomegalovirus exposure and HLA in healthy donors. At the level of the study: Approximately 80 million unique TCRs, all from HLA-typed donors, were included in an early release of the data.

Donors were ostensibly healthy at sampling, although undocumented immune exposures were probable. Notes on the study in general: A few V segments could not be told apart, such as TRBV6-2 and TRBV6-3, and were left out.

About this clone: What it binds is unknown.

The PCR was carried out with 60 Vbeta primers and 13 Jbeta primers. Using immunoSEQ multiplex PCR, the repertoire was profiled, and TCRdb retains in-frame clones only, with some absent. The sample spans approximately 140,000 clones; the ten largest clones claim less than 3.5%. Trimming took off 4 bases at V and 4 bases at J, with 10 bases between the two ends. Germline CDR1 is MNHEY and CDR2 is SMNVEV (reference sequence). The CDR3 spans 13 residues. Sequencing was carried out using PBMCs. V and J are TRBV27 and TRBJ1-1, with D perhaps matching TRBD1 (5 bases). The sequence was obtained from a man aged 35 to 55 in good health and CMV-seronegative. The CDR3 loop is CASSSQGGTEAFF. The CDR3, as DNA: TGTGCCAGCAGTTCCCAGGGAGGCACTGAAGCTTTCTTT.